The source of this TCR beta chain is a study of regulatory T cells in long-lasting Graves disease. The sample's time point: persistent/refractory GD, antithyroid drugs over 5 years with positive TRAb. PBMCs provided the RNA from which the TCR library was made. This clonotype was picked up one time. To make TCR beta libraries, researchers used iRepertoire HTBI primers and Arm-PCR of CDR3 regions. TCRdb re-called the multiplex PCR reads with MiXCR, one entry per CDR3 protein. The sample lists around 500,000 distinct CDR3 sequences, about 20% occurring once. J lost 5 bases, V lost 0 bases, and 12 bases had no gene match. CDR1 is LGHNA and CDR2 is YSLEER in the germline V gene. The CDR3 length is 18 residues.

The sample was peripheral blood mononuclear cells (PBMCs), taken when the disease was refractory, from a patient treated with antithyroid drugs. This clonotype originated in a female donor with Graves disease. J is TRBJ2-5 and V is TRBV4-3; TRBD2 agrees at 10 bases. CDR3 sequence (DNA): TGCGCCAGCAGCCAAGATGGGTCTAGCGGGAGAGTGGGGGAGACCCAGTACTTC. Amino acids: CASSQDGSSGRVGETQYF.